Reported below is one T cell receptor (beta chain). Its antigen is unknown. This sample stems from a study of CXCR3-negative and CXCR3-positive naive CD8 T cells. About the study: Sequencing brought in 130 million to 150 million TRB reads altogether, and each library got about 1.5 +/- 0.3 million.

Germline CDR1 is LGHNA and CDR2 is YSLEER. This CDR3 is 15 amino acids long. Carrying UMI labels, the TRB cDNA libraries were prepared through 5' RACE. For each CDR3 protein, TCRdb gives one entry from its re-call of the 5' RACE reads, without DNA. This repertoire includes some 64,000 distinct CDR3 sequences. Sorting was done in triplicate for each CD8+ T cell subset (around 300,000 cells each). Definition of naive CD8+ T cells rested on a CD45RO-CCR7+CD27+CD95- profile. Study results and limitations: Naive CXCR3-positive and CXCR3-negative cells shared similar TRBV-TRBJ usage, unlike memory cells. TRB CDR3s were more hydrophobic in CXCR3-positive than in CXCR3-negative naive cells.

The chain employs TRBV4-3 and TRBJ2-7; TCRdb outputs TRBD2, but without DNA this stays unchecked. The sample taken for sequencing was naive CXCR3+ CD8+ T cells from blood. Subset meaning: CD45RO-CCR7+CD27+CD95- naive CD8+ T cells expressing CXCR3 (TNR3+). This sequence was found in a human donor in good health. Some clones in this sample may be carry-over from other donors' samples. The CDR3 spells CASSQVAGDSYEQYF.